The subject of this entry is one T cell receptor (beta chain). TCRdb's table, derived via immunoSEQ multiplex PCR, lists solely in-frame clones and lacks some. This table has 150,000 to 200,000 clones, 94% appearing once. CDR3 length equals 11 residues. V trimming: 4 bases; J trimming: 12 bases; junction bases outside the gene matches: 5. CDR1 is MNHEY, CDR2 SVGEGT, per germline. This entry is derived from a study of control samples from healthy donors and cancer patients. The V gene is TRBV6-2 or TRBV6-3, the J gene TRBJ1-2; 7 bases match TRBD1. The receptor's source is a man in his sixties with colorectal cancer. Specimen: PBMCs. The CDR3, as DNA: TGTGCCAGCAGTTCACAGGGGAGTGACACCTTC. It is translated as CASSSQGSDTF.